What follows are 25 T cell receptor beta chains derived from one specimen sequenced in a study of beta chain features in type 1 diabetes. The authors reverse transcribed all of the isolated RNA, so sequencing captured expressed TCRB transcripts. Data came from immunoSEQ multiplex PCR; TCRdb stores just in-frame clones and leaves some out. The sample shows some 150,000 clones, 11% of them seen only once. Material: central memory CD4+ T cells from blood. Source of these receptors: a man aged 18 to 30 in good health.

This clone was seen a handful of times. The gene calls are TRBV2 and TRBJ2-6; D may be TRBD1 (6 bases). The germline V gene has CDR1 SNHLY and CDR2 FYNNEI. CDR3 length equals 14 residues. V lost 10 bases, J lost 2 bases, and 12 bases lay in between. CDR3 sequence: CATRSGAGANVLTF. The DNA for the CDR3 is TGTGCCACGCGGTCAGGGGCTGGGGCCAACGTCCTGACTTTC.

Only a few counts were recorded for this clone. The chain uses TRBV28 and TRBJ2-1; D is perhaps TRBD1 (7 bases). Between the trimmed V and J ends, which lost 8 bases and 9 bases, there was a span of 11 bases. CDR3 length: 11 residues. From germline, CDR1 is MDHEN and CDR2 SYDVKM. In DNA, the CDR3 is TGTGCCAGCGCCAGGGGGGCTGAGCAGTTCTTC. Translated, it gives CASARGAEQFF.

This clone came up once. This chain links TRBV5-4 with TRBJ2-5, with unresolved D. This CDR3 is 16 amino acids long. The germline V and J ends were trimmed by 1 base and 4 bases, with 17 bases remaining between them. Germline CDR1 is SGHNT and CDR2 is YYREEE (reference sequence). CDR3 residues: CASSLNSNSPVETQYF. The CDR3 DNA is TGTGCCAGCAGCTTGAACAGCAACTCGCCGGTAGAGACCCAGTACTTC. The whole variable domain, filled in from reference TRBV5-4 and TRBJ2-5, reads ETGVTQSPTHLIKTRGQQVTLRCSSQSGHNTVSWYQQALGQGPQFIFQYYREEENGRGNFPPRFSGLQFPNYSSELNVNALELDDSALYLCASSLNSNSPVETQYFGPGTRLLVL.

The chain links TRBV9 to TRBJ2-5; maybe TRBD2 (5 bases). This CDR3 region has 14 residues. The germline V and J ends were trimmed by 0 bases and 7 bases, with 13 bases remaining between them. CDR1 and CDR2 (germline): SGDLS, YYNGEE. The CDR3 loop reads CASSVGLAGGTQYF. The CDR3 coding sequence is TGTGCCAGCAGCGTAGGGCTAGCCGGAGGGACCCAGTACTTC.

This chain joins TRBV21-1 and TRBJ2-5; the D segment call TRBD1 is taken from the table without a DNA check. TRBV21-1 is recorded as a pseudogene. The CDR3 length is 16 residues. The CDR3 sequence: CASSSRDRAESGDQYF. Here the CDR3 DNA reads TGTGCCAGCAGCAGCCGGGACAGGGCCGAATCAGGGGACCAGTACTTC.

The sample holds a few counts of this clone. The V gene is TRBV10-3, the J gene TRBJ2-7; 9 positions agree with TRBD1. The CDR3 is 13 residues long. The ends lost 6 bases at V and 5 bases at J; junction bases unmatched: 5. In germline, CDR1 is ENHRY, CDR2 SYGVKD. Written as DNA, the CDR3 is TGTGCCATCAGCCGGGACAGGGTCGACGAGCAGTACTTC. Translation gives CAISRDRVDEQYF.

Concerning this clone: With only one base between it and a far larger clone, this is likely a read error. V usage is TRBV9 and J usage is TRBJ2-1; 8 bases match TRBD2. The CDR3 contains 15 residues. J was trimmed by 8 bases and V by 3 bases; bases with no gene match: 10. Germline V gene sequence: CDR1 SGDLS, CDR2 YYNGEE. DNA for the CDR3: TGTGCCAGCAGCGGCACCCGGCGGGGGGCCTATGAGCAGTTCTTC. Its protein product is CASSGTRRGAYEQFF.

CDR3: CASIRTGGHEQYF. DNA for the CDR3: TGTGCCAGCATCAGGACAGGGGGCCACGAGCAGTACTTC. The chain is built from TRBV11-2 and TRBJ2-7, with TRBD1 identical over 11 bases. CDR3 length: 13 amino acids. V lost 7 bases and J lost 5; bases outside the gene matches: 4. The V gene's germline CDR1 is SGHAT and CDR2 FQNNGV.

This clone came up a few times. CDR3 residues: CASAMDRAETQYF. CDR3 in DNA: TGTGCCAGCGCCATGGACAGGGCTGAGACCCAGTACTTC. This sequence joins TRBV6-5 and TRBJ2-5, with 8 positions matching TRBD1. The CDR3 consists of 13 residues. V lost 8 bases, J lost 5 bases, and 7 bases stayed unmatched. Germline V CDR1 and CDR2: MNHEY, SVGAGI.

J is TRBJ1-1 and V is TRBV5-1; TRBD1 agrees at 8 bases. The CDR3 consists of 15 residues. The germline V gene has CDR1 SGHRS and CDR2 YFSETQ. Trimming at V came to 3 bases and at J to 4 bases, leaving 8 bases not matched to a gene. In nucleotides, the CDR3 is TGCGCCAGCAGCTACCCGACAGGGGTGAGCACTGAAGCTTTCTTT. Amino acids: CASSYPTGVSTEAFF. Together with reference TRBV5-1 and TRBJ1-1, the CDR3 gives the full variable domain: KAGVTQTPRYLIKTRGQQVTLSCSPISGHRSVSWYQQTPGQGLQFLFEYFSETQRNKGNFPGRFSGRQFSNSRSEMNVSTLELGDSALYLCASSYPTGVSTEAFFGQGTRLTVV.

This rearrangement joins TRBV7-9 to TRBJ2-1; 7 positions agree with TRBD1. V trimming: 2 bases; J trimming: 8 bases; junction bases outside the gene matches: 9. The CDR3 covers 15 residues. The germline V gene has CDR1 SEHNR and CDR2 FQNEAQ (reference sequence). The CDR3 nucleotides read TGTGCCAGCAGCTTAATGTGGGACAGTGGTTATGAGCAGTTCTTC. It encodes CASSLMWDSGYEQFF.

This clone was seen only a few times. The gene calls are TRBV2 and TRBJ1-6; D is ambiguous. Trimming took 6 bases from V and 7 from J, leaving 13 bases between them. Germline-derived CDR1 and CDR2 are SNHLY and FYNNEI. This CDR3 has 14 residues. The CDR3 DNA is TGTGCCAGCAGGGGAGGAGTTTGGAATTCACCCCTCCACTTT. It is translated as CASRGGVWNSPLHF.

The rearrangement links TRBV7-3 to TRBJ2-7; the match to TRBD1 covers 7 bases. This CDR3 contains 14 residues. The V and J ends lost 5 bases and 2 bases, in that order; junction bases with no gene match: 6. Germline loops: CDR1 SGHTA, CDR2 FQGTGA. CDR3 in amino acids: CASSQEGTAYEQYF. CDR3 DNA: TGTGCCAGCAGCCAAGAGGGGACAGCCTACGAGCAGTACTTC.

This clone came up many times. This chain links TRBV4-3 with TRBJ2-1; 11 nucleotides match TRBD2. The trim removed 3 bases at V and 4 bases at J, leaving 8 bases unmatched. The CDR3 runs to 17 residues. In germline, CDR1 is LGHNA, CDR2 YSLEER. CDR3 in amino acids: CASSQGLTSGTYNEQFF. CDR3 in DNA: TGCGCCAGCAGCCAGGGCTTGACTAGCGGGACTTACAATGAGCAGTTCTTC.

This chain uses TRBV6-6 with TRBJ1-5, with D hard to call. The CDR3 has 13 amino acids. V lost 0 bases, J lost 5 bases, and 5 bases lay in between. Germline loops: CDR1 MNHNY, CDR2 SVGAGI (reference sequence). The CDR3 loop reads CASSYSTDQPQHF. CDR3 DNA: TGTGCCAGCAGTTACTCGACCGATCAGCCCCAGCATTTT.

V is TRBV4-1 and J is TRBJ2-5; TRBD1 or TRBD2 may be the D gene (5 bases each). V gave up 3 bases and J gave up 5 bases, with 22 bases separating them. The CDR3 runs 17 residues. Germline V gives CDR1 MGHRA, CDR2 YSYEKL. CDR3 region: CASSHGEGDAGLETQYF. The CDR3 DNA is TGCGCCAGCAGCCACGGAGAGGGTGATGCAGGGCTGGAGACCCAGTACTTC.

This clone has more than one count but fewer than ten. This chain connects TRBV27 to TRBJ2-1, with 12 nucleotides matching TRBD2. Losses at the gene ends were 2 bases for V and 8 bases for J; bases not matched to a gene: 19. Germline V gene sequence: CDR1 MNHEY, CDR2 SMNVEV (reference sequence). The CDR3 runs 20 residues. The CDR3, as DNA: TGTGCCAGCAGTTTAGGTAGAGTAAGGACTAGCGGGAATCCCGGCTATGAGCAGTTCTTC. Its protein product is CASSLGRVRTSGNPGYEQFF.

The chain links TRBV28 to TRBJ1-1; D may be TRBD1 (6 bases). Germline V gives CDR1 MDHEN, CDR2 SYDVKM. Trimming took 5 bases from V and 2 from J, leaving 12 bases between them. CDR3 length: 14 residues. CDR3 sequence reads: CASSPGGLNTEAFF. In nucleotides, the CDR3 is TGTGCCAGCAGTCCTGGGGGGCTAAACACTGAAGCTTTCTTT. The full variable domain, its missing parts supplied by reference TRBV28 and TRBJ1-1, is DVKVTQSSRYLVKRTGEKVFLECVQDMDHENMFWYRQDPGLGLRLIYFSYDVKMKEKGDIPEGYSVSREKKERFSLILESASTNQTSMYLCASSPGGLNTEAFFGQGTRLTVV.

The chain uses TRBV7-2 and TRBJ2-5; D is undetermined. The V end was cut by 4 bases, the J end by 5 bases, with 20 bases between. The CDR3 extends over 16 amino acids. From germline, CDR1 is SGHTA and CDR2 FQGNSA. The DNA for the CDR3 is TGTGCCAGCAGCTCCTTTAGTGCCGCACGTGGGGAGACCCAGTACTTC. Translation: CASSSFSAARGETQYF.

This clone occurred a few times. The CDR3 loop is CASSHDTAYEQYF. The CDR3 coding sequence is TGTGCCAGCAGCCACGACACTGCCTACGAGCAGTACTTC. This chain joins TRBV4-2 and TRBJ2-7, with no clear D. V was shortened by 3 bases and J by 2 bases, with 8 bases between the two germline ends. The CDR3 is 13 amino acids. From germline, CDR1 is LGHNA and CDR2 YNFKEQ.

V usage is TRBV2 and J usage is TRBJ2-5, with D maybe TRBD2 (5 bases). Between the trimmed V and J ends, which lost 7 bases and 1 base, there was a span of 22 bases. CDR1 is SNHLY, CDR2 FYNNEI, per germline. The CDR3 runs 17 residues. CDR3 DNA: TGTGCCAGCATCCATAGGCTAGCTAGGGCCCTCCAAGAGACCCAGTACTTC. This gives the protein CASIHRLARALQETQYF.

This clone has only a few counts. The chain employs TRBV7-9 and TRBJ2-7, with a tentative D call TRBD2 (5 bases). The CDR3 sequence is 14 residues long. Germline V gives CDR1 SEHNR, CDR2 FQNEAQ (reference sequence). V dropped 5 bases and J dropped 2 bases, with 13 bases sitting between them. CDR3 sequence reads: CASSGTGKAYEQYF. CDR3 nucleotides: TGTGCCAGCAGCGGTACCGGGAAAGCCTACGAGCAGTACTTC. The variable domain in full, with the rest retrieved from reference TRBV7-9 and TRBJ2-7, is DTGVSQNPRHKITKRGQNVTFRCDPISEHNRLYWYRQTLGQGPEFLTYFQNEAQLEKSRLLSDRFSAERPKGSFSTLEIQRTEQGDSAMYLCASSGTGKAYEQYFGPGTRLTVT.

Written as DNA, the CDR3 is TGCGCCAGCAGCCCCCGGGCTTACGGGGGCCGCACAGATACGCAGTATTTT. Its protein product is CASSPRAYGGRTDTQYF. The chain combines TRBV5-1 with TRBJ2-3, with D perhaps TRBD1 or TRBD2 (6 bases each). Germline V CDR1 and CDR2: SGHRS, YFSETQ. V was clipped by 4 bases and J by 1 base, with 19 bases between them. This CDR3 is built from 17 residues. Full variable domain (outside the CDR3, taken from reference TRBV5-1 and TRBJ2-3): KAGVTQTPRYLIKTRGQQVTLSCSPISGHRSVSWYQQTPGQGLQFLFEYFSETQRNKGNFPGRFSGRQFSNSRSEMNVSTLELGDSALYLCASSPRAYGGRTDTQYFGPGTRLTVL.

In DNA, the CDR3 is TGTGCCAGCAGCCTGACACAGGGGAGGGACGAGCAGTACTTC. Translating it yields CASSLTQGRDEQYF. The chain links TRBV5-4 to TRBJ2-7; D possibly matches TRBD1 or TRBD2 (7 bases each). V was cut by 4 bases and J by 5 bases, with 16 bases left in between. There are 14 residues in the CDR3. Germline assignment: CDR1 SGHNT and CDR2 YYREEE (reference sequence).

The table lists this clone with a few counts. V is TRBV9 and J is TRBJ2-5; 8 bases are shared with TRBD1. The germline V gene encodes CDR1 SGDLS and CDR2 YYNGEE. The CDR3 runs to 14 residues. J gave up 5 bases and V 3 bases, and 6 bases lay outside the gene matches. Here the CDR3 DNA reads TGTGCCAGCAGCGCAGGACAGGGTGGGGAGACCCAGTACTTC. Its protein product is CASSAGQGGETQYF.